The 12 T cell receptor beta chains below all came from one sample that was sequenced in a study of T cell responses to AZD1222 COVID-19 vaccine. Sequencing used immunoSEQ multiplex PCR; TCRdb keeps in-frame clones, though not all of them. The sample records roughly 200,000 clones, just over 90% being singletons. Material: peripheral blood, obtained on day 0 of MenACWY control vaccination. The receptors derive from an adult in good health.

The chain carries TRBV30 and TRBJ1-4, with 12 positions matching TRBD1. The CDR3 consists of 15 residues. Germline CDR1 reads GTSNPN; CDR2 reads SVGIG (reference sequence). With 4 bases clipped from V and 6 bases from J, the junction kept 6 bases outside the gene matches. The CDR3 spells CAWNPGQGAHEKLFF. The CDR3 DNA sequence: TGTGCCTGGAACCCGGGACAGGGGGCGCATGAAAAACTGTTTTTT.

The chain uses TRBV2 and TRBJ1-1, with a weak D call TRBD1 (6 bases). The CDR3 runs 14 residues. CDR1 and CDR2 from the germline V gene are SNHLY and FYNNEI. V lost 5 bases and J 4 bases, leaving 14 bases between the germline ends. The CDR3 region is CASSLQGISTEAFF. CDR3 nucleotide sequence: TGTGCCAGCAGTTTACAGGGAATTAGCACTGAAGCTTTCTTT. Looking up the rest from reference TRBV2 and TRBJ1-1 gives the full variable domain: EPEVTQTPSHQVTQMGQEVILRCVPISNHLYFYWYRQILGQKVEFLVSFYNNEISEKSEIFDDQFSVERPDGSNFTLKIRSTKLEDSAMYFCASSLQGISTEAFFGQGTRLTVV.

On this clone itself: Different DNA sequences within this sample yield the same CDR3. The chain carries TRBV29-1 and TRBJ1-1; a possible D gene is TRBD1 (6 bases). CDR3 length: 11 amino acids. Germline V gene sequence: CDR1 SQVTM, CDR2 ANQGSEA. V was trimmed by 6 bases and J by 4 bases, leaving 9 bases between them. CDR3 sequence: CSVRGGTEAFF. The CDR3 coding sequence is TGCAGCGTGAGGGGGGGCACTGAAGCTTTCTTT.

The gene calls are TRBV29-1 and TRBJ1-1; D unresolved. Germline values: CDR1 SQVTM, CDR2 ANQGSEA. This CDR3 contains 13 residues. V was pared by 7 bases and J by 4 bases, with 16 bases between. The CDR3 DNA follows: TGCAGCGCCGAACCGTATTGGGGCACTGAAGCTTTCTTT. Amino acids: CSAEPYWGTEAFF.

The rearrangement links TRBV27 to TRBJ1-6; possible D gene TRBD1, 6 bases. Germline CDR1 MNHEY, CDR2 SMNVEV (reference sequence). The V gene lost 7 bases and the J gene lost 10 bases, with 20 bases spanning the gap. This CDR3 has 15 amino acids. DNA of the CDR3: TGTGCCAGCAACGCGAACAGGGTGGGGGAATCACCCCTCCACTTT. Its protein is CASNANRVGESPLHF.

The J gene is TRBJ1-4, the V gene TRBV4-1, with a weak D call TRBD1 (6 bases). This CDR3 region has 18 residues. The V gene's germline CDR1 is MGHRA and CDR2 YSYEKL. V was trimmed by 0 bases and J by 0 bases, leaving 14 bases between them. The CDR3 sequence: CASSQEWNRASTNEKLFF. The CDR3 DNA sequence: TGCGCCAGCAGCCAAGAATGGAACAGGGCTTCAACTAATGAAAAACTGTTTTTT.

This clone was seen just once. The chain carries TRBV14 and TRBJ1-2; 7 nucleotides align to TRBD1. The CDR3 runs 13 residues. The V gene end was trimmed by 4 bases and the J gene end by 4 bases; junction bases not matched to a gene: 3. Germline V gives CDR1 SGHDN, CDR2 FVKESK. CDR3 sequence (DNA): TGTGCCAGCAGCCCGGGACAGACCTATGGCTACACCTTC. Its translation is CASSPGQTYGYTF.

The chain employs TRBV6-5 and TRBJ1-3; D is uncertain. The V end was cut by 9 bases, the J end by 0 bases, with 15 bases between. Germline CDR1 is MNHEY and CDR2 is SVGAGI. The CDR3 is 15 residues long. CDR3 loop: CASSHDRSSGNTIYF. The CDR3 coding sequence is TGTGCCAGTAGCCACGACCGCAGCTCTGGAAACACCATATATTTT.

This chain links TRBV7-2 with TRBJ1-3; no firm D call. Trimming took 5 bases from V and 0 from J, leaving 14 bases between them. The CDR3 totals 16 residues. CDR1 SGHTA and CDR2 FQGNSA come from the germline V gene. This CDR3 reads CASSPMDGISGNTIYF. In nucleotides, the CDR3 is TGTGCCAGCAGCCCGATGGACGGAATCTCTGGAAACACCATATATTTT.

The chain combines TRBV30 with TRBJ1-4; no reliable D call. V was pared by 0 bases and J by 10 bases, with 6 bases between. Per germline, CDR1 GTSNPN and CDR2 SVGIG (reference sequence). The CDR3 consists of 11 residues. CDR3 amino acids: CAWSVAGKLFF. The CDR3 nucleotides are TGTGCCTGGAGTGTAGCCGGAAAACTGTTTTTT.

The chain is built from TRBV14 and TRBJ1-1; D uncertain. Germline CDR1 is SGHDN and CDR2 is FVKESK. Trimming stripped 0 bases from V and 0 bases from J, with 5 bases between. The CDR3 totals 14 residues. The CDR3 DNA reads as TGTGCCAGCAGCCAAGACGGGATGAACACTGAAGCTTTCTTT. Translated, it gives CASSQDGMNTEAFF.

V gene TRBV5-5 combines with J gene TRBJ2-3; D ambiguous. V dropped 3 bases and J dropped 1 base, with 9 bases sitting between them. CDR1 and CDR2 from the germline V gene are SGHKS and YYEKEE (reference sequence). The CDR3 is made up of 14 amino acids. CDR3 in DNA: TGTGCCAGCAGCTCAGACTGGGGCACAGATACGCAGTATTTT. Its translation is CASSSDWGTDTQYF.